This T cell receptor beta chain came from a study of molecular identifiers for immune sequencing clone quantification. About the study: Replicates split RNA from roughly 20,000 or 100,000 naive CD8 cells five ways, and the researchers sequenced four portions.

At least ten counts were recorded for this clonotype. MiXCR was run by TCRdb on the PCR reads, yielding one entry per CDR3 protein. The repertoire includes about 640,000 distinct CDR3 sequences, about 20% of them detected once, and 0.75% to 0.95% sits in the top ten. Source material: naive CD8+ T cells from blood, with Jurkat cell RNA spiked in. Documented subset: FACS-sorted CD8+CD4-CCR7+CD45RA+ naive T cells. This TCR was sampled from a human donor in good health. Some libraries in this study had Jurkat cell RNA spiked in.

The CDR3 DNA is TGCGCCAGCAGCCAAGTAAGAGGTGGTGAAAAACTGTTTTTT. Protein product: CASSQVRGGEKLFF. The chain employs TRBV4-1 and TRBJ1-4, with D unresolved. The CDR3 is 14 amino acids. The germline V and J ends were trimmed by 1 base and 7 bases, with 10 bases remaining between them. Per the germline V gene, CDR1 is MGHRA and CDR2 is YSYEKL.